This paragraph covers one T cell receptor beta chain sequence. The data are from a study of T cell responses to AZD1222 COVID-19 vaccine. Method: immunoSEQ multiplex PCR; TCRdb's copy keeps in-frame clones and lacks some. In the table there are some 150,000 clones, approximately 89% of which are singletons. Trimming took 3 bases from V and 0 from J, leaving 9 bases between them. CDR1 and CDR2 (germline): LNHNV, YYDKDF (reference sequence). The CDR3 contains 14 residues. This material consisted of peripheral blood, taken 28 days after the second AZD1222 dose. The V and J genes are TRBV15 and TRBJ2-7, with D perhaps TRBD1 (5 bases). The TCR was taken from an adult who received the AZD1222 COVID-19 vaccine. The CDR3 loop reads CATSRDTYSYEQYF. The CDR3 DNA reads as TGTGCCACCAGCAGGGACACTTACTCCTACGAGCAGTACTTC.